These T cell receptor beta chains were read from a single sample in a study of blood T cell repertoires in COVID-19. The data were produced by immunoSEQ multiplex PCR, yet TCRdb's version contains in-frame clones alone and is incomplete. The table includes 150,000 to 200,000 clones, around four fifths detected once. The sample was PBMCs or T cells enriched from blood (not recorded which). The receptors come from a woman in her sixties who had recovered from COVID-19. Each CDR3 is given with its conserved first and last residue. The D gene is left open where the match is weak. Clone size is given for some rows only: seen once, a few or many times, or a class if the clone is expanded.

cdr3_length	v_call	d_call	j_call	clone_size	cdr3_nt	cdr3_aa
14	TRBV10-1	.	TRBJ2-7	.	TGCGCCAGCAGTGAATCCACAGATACCTACGAGCAGTACTTC	CASSESTDTYEQYF
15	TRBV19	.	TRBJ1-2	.	TGTGCCAGTAGTATGGTGTCGAAGAGGGCCTATGGCTACACCTTC	CASSMVSKRAYGYTF
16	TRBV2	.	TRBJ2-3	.	TGTGCCAGCAGGAACGCGGCGGGAACTAGCACAGATACGCAGTATTTT	CASRNAAGTSTDTQYF
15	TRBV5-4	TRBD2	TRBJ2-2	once	TGTGCCAGCAGCTTAGACGGGAGGGCTGGCGGGGAGCTGTTTTTT	CASSLDGRAGGELFF
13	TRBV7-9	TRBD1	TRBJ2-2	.	TGTGCCAGCATTCAGGGGGCGGCCGGGGAGCTGTTTTTT	CASIQGAAGELFF
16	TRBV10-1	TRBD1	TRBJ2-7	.	TGCGCCAGCAGTGGCCCCCCGGGACAGGGGGACTACGAGCAGTACTTC	CASSGPPGQGDYEQYF
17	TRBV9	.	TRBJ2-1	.	TGTGCCAGCAGCTCCCGAGGGAAGGACAGCCTGTACAATGAGCAGTTCTTC	CASSSRGKDSLYNEQFF
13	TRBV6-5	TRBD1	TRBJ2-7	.	TGTGCCAGCAGTTACCCCGGGACAGATAAGCAGTACTTC	CASSYPGTDKQYF
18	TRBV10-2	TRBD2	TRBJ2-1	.	TGCGCCAGCAGTCGTCCCGGACTAGCGGGGGGGCCCTACAATGAGCAGTTCTTC	CASSRPGLAGGPYNEQFF
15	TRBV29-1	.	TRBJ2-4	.	TGCAGCATCCGGGACACCGATCGCGCCAAAAACATTCAGTACTTC	CSIRDTDRAKNIQYF
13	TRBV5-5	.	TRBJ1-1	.	TGTGCCAGCAGCTTGGCCAGGAACACTGAAGCTTTCTTT	CASSLARNTEAFF
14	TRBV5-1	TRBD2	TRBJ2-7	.	TGCGCCAGCAGCTCATTAGCGGGTGCCAACGAGCAGTACTTC	CASSSLAGANEQYF
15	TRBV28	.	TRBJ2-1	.	TGTGCCAGCAGCGCCCTTAGTGGCGGGCGTAATGAGCAGTTCTTC	CASSALSGGRNEQFF
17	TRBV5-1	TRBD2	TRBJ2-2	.	TGCGCCAGCAGCTTGGGGGGGACTAGACCGAACACCGGGGAGCTGTTTTTT	CASSLGGTRPNTGELFF
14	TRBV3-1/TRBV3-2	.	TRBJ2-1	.	TGTGCCAGCAGCCAGCGGGACGCGGACAATGAGCAGTTCTTC	CASSQRDADNEQFF
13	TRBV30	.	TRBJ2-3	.	TGTGCCTGGAGCGGGATAAGCACAGATACGCAGTATTTT	CAWSGISTDTQYF
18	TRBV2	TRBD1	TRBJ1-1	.	TGTGCCAGCAGCCGGACAGGCCTACCGGTTGGTTTATTGGCTGAAGCTTTCTTT	CASSRTGLPVGLLAEAFF
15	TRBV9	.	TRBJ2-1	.	TGTGCCAGCAGCGTAGCGGCGGGAACATACAATGAGCAGTTCTTC	CASSVAAGTYNEQFF
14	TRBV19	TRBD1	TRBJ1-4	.	TGTGCCAGTACCACGGGACAGGGAGAGGAAAAACTGTTTTTT	CASTTGQGEEKLFF
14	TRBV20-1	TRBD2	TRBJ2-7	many	TGCAGTGCTAGTCCGGGACTAGCGGAGTACGAGCAGTACTTC	CSASPGLAEYEQYF
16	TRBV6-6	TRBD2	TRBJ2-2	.	TGTGCCAGCAGTTACTCAATTAGCGGGAGAGCCGGGGAGCTGTTTTTT	CASSYSISGRAGELFF
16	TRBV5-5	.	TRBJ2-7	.	TGTGCCAGCAGCCCCCCAATAATTGTGGCCATCGACGAGCAGTACTTC	CASSPPIIVAIDEQYF
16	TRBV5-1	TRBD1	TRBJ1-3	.	TGCGCCAGCAGCGGCGGGACAGGGGACTCTGGAAACACCATATATTTT	CASSGGTGDSGNTIYF
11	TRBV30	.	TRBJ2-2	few	TGTGCCTGGAGTCTAACCGGGGAGCTGTTTTTT	CAWSLTGELFF
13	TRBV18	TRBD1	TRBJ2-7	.	TGTGCCAGCTCACCTGGAGCGACAGGGAGTTTGTACTTC	CASSPGATGSLYF
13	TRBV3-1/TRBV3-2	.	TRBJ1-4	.	TGTGCCAGCAGCTACGGCGGGAATGAAAAACTGTTTTTT	CASSYGGNEKLFF
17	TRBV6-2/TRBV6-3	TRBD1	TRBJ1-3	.	TGTGCCAGCAGTCCCAGGCGCCGGGACAGGGCTGGAAACACCATATATTTT	CASSPRRRDRAGNTIYF
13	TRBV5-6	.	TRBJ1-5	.	TGTGCCAGCAGCTTGAGGCAGGATCAGCCCCAGCATTTT	CASSLRQDQPQHF
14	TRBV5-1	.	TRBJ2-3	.	TGCGCCTACGAAAACGGGACTTCTTATGATACGCAGTATTTT	CAYENGTSYDTQYF
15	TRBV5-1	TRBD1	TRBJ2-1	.	TGCGCCAGCAGTTCCGGGACAGGGGGCCCGAATGAGCAGTTCTTC	CASSSGTGGPNEQFF
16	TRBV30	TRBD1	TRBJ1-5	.	TGTGCCTGGAGTGGCCCTCAGACAGGGAACAATCAGCCCCAGCATTTT	CAWSGPQTGNNQPQHF
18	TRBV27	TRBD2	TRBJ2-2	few	TGTGCCAGCAGTTTCCACTTTCAGGAGACTAGCGGTACCGGGGAGCTGTTTTTT	CASSFHFQETSGTGELFF
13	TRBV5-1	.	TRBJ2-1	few	TGCGCCAGCAGTCGCGACACAAACAATGAGCAGTTCTTC	CASSRDTNNEQFF
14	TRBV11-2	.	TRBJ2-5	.	TGTGCCAGCAGCCAGGAGGGAAGTTGGGCGACCCAGTACTTC	CASSQEGSWATQYF
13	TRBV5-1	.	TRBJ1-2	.	TGCGCCAGCAGCCCCTTTCCTAACTATGGCTACACCTTC	CASSPFPNYGYTF
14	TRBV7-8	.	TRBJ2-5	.	TGTGCCAGCAGCTCGGACATGTACCAAGAGACCCAGTACTTC	CASSSDMYQETQYF
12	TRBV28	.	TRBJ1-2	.	TGTGCCAGCAGCCTCCGGAACTATGGCTACACCTTC	CASSLRNYGYTF
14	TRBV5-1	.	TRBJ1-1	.	TGCGCCAGCAGCTATCAGGGGTACGGCACTGAAGCTTTCTTT	CASSYQGYGTEAFF
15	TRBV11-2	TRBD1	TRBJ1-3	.	TGTGCCAGCAGCGTCCAGACAGGGTCCGGAAACACCATATATTTT	CASSVQTGSGNTIYF
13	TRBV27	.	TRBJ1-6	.	TGTGCCAGCAGTTTTAACAGGTTGCCACCCCTCCACTTT	CASSFNRLPPLHF
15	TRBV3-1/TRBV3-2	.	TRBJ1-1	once	TGTGCCAGCAGTTCTCCCTCGAGGCGGAACACTGAAGCTTTCTTT	CASSSPSRRNTEAFF
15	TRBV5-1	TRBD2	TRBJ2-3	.	TGCGCCAGCAGTTTTAGCGGGGTTAGCACAGATACGCAGTATTTT	CASSFSGVSTDTQYF
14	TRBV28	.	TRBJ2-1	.	TGTGCCAGCAGTTTGACAGGAGCCTACAATGAGCAGTTCTTC	CASSLTGAYNEQFF
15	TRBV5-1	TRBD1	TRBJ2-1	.	TGCGCCAGCTACCCAGGGACAGGGGCCTACAATGAGCAGTTCTTC	CASYPGTGAYNEQFF